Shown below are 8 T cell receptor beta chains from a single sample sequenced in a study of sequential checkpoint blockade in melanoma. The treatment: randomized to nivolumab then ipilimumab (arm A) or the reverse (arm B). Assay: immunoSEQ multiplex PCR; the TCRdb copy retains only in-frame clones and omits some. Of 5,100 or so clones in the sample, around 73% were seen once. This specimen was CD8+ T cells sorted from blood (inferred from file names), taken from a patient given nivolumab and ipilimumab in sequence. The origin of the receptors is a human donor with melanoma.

DNA of the CDR3: TGTGCCAGCAGCCTTGCTGGGGATCAGGGGGCGGGGAACACTGAAGCTTTCTTT. Protein product: CASSLAGDQGAGNTEAFF. The rearrangement uses TRBV9 and TRBJ1-1; TRBD1 agrees at 8 bases. The CDR3 has 18 residues. Germline CDR1 SGDLS, CDR2 YYNGEE. With 4 bases clipped from V and 1 base from J, the junction kept 15 bases outside the gene matches.

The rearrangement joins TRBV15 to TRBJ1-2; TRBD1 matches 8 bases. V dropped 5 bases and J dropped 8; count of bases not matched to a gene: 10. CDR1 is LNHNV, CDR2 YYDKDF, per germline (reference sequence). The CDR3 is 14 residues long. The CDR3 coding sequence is TGTGCCACCAGCGGGAGGAAGACAGGGGTGGGCTACACCTTC. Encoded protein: CATSGRKTGVGYTF. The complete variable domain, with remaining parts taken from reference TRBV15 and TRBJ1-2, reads DAMVIQNPRYQVTQFGKPVTLSCSQTLNHNVMYWYQQKSSQAPKLLFHYYDKDFNNEADTPDNFQSRRPNTSFCFLDIRSPGLGDTAMYLCATSGRKTGVGYTFGSGTRLTVV.

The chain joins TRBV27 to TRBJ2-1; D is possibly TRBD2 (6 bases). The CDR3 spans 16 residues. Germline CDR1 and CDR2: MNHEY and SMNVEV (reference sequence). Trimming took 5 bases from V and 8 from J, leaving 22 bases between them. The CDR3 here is CASSRPSGVRRYEQFF. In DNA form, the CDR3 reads TGTGCCAGCAGTCGACCCTCGGGGGTAAGGAGGTATGAGCAGTTCTTC.

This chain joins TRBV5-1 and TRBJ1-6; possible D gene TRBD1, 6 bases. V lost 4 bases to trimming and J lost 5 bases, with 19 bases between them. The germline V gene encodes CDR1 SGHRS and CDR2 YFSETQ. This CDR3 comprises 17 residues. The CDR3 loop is CASSQEDRDTDNSPLHF. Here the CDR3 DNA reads TGCGCCAGCAGCCAAGAAGATCGGGACACCGATAATTCACCCCTCCACTTT.

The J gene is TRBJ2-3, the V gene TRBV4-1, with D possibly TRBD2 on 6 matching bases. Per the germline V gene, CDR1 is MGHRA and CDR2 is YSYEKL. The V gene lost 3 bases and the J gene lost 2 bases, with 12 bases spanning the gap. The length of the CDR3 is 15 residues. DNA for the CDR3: TGCGCCAGCAGCCATCCGGGACTCGACACAGATACGCAGTATTTT. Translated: CASSHPGLDTDTQYF.

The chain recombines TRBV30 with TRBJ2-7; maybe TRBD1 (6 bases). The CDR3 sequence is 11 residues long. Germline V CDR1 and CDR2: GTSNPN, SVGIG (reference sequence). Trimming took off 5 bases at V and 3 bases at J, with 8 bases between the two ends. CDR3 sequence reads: CAWGRGYEQYF. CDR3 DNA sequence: TGTGCCTGGGGCAGGGGCTACGAGCAGTACTTC.

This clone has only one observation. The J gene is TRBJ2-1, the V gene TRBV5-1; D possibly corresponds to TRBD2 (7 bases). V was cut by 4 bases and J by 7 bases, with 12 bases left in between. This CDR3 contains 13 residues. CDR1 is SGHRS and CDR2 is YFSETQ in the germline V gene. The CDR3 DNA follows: TGCGCCAGCAGCACCGGGGGGCAGAATGAGCAGTTCTTC. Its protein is CASSTGGQNEQFF. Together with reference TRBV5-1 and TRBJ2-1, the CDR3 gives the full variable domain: KAGVTQTPRYLIKTRGQQVTLSCSPISGHRSVSWYQQTPGQGLQFLFEYFSETQRNKGNFPGRFSGRQFSNSRSEMNVSTLELGDSALYLCASSTGGQNEQFFGPGTRLTVL.

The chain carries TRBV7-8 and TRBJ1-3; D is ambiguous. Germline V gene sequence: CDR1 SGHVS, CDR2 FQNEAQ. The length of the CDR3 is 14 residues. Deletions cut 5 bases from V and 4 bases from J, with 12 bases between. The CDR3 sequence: CASSRLAVGNTIYF. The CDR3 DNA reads TGTGCCAGCAGCCGTCTGGCGGTCGGAAACACCATATATTTT.